The text below deals with one T cell receptor (beta chain). Assay: immunoSEQ multiplex PCR; the TCRdb copy retains only in-frame clones and omits some. Altogether tens of thousands of clones are present, roughly 80% being singletons, with the ten largest covering approximately 1.9%. The CDR3 sequence is 13 residues long. Deletions cut 3 bases from V and 4 bases from J, with 9 bases between. The V gene's germline CDR1 is MDHEN and CDR2 SYDVKM. The data derive from a study of OX40 agonist ivuxolimab in advanced cancers. Material: CD4+ or CD8+ T cells sorted from blood, obtained in a trial of the OX40 agonist ivuxolimab. This receptor was obtained from an adult with an advanced solid tumor such as melanoma, head and neck, liver or kidney cancer. This chain joins TRBV28 and TRBJ1-2; D not resolved. DNA for the CDR3: TGTGCCAGCAGTTTCGTAGGGAGCTATGGCTACACCTTC. As protein: CASSFVGSYGYTF.